The 26 T cell receptor beta chains in this list originate from one sample, sequenced in a study of blood T cells in healthy people across ages. Through a sample-barcoded 5' primer and a J-beta primer mix, a second PCR was run for about 7 to 12 cycles. TCRdb reprocessed the 5' RACE reads via MiXCR and lists one record per CDR3 protein. The sample carries fewer than 1,200,000 distinct CDR3 sequences, 20% to 25% recorded once. The sample was also reused in another study, on T cells of mothers and their children.

The sequencing input was blood. Receptors originate from a girl aged 2 to 9 in good health.

This clonotype came up a few times. The chain carries TRBV12-3 or TRBV12-4 and TRBJ2-5, with 11 bases aligning to TRBD1. TRBJ2-7 matches the DNA end more closely, so the J call is doubtful. The CDR3 runs 14 residues. This CDR3 reads CASSLRTGGSEQYF. CDR3 nucleotides: TGTGCCAGCAGTTTAAGGACAGGGGGCAGCGAGCAGTACTTC.

This clonotype has only a few counts. The chain couples TRBV11-1 to TRBJ2-2; D gene unclear. The CDR3 contains 21 residues. Germline V gives CDR1 SGHAT, CDR2 FQDESV (reference sequence). With 4 bases removed from V and 4 bases from J, the gap between germline ends came to 31 bases. DNA for the CDR3: TGTGCCAGCAGCTCGGCTCCCAAAGACATAACCCTTCTCCGGGTCACCGGGGAGCTGTTTTTT. Translation gives CASSSAPKDITLLRVTGELFF.

This clonotype has only a few counts. J is TRBJ2-5 and V is TRBV24-1; D is possibly TRBD1 or TRBD2 (5 bases each). Trimming pared 5 bases from V and 4 bases from J, leaving 10 bases between. The germline V gene has CDR1 KGHDR and CDR2 SFDVKD. CDR3 length: 13 amino acids. The CDR3 nucleotides are TGTGCCACCAGTGGGGACCTCAGAGAGACCCAGTACTTC. Amino acid sequence: CATSGDLRETQYF.

The rearrangement joins TRBV4-3 to TRBJ2-3; perhaps TRBD1 as D (5 bases). Per germline, CDR1 LGHNA and CDR2 YSLEER. CDR3 size: 17 residues. Between the trimmed V and J ends, which lost 5 bases and 0 bases, there was a span of 18 bases. CDR3 nucleotide sequence: TGCGCCAGCAGCTTCGACCCTCCAGGGTTAAGCACAGATACGCAGTATTTT. It is translated as CASSFDPPGLSTDTQYF.

This CDR3 reads CASSQVPLNNEQFF. Here the CDR3 DNA reads TGCGCCAGCAGCCAAGTCCCACTTAACAATGAGCAGTTCTTC. The chain links TRBV4-1 to TRBJ2-5; D remains ambiguous. Judging by the DNA end, TRBJ2-1 fits better; the J call may be wrong. The germline V gene encodes CDR1 MGHRA and CDR2 YSYEKL. The CDR3 is 14 residues long.

The rearrangement links TRBV5-1 to TRBJ2-5; no reliable D call. The J call may not be correct, given that the DNA end is closer to TRBJ2-7. The germline V gene has CDR1 SGHRS and CDR2 YFSETQ. CDR3 length: 14 amino acids. The CDR3 protein is CASSLVARGNEQYF. Written as DNA, the CDR3 is TGCGCCAGCAGCTTGGTTGCGAGAGGAAACGAGCAGTACTTC.

J is TRBJ2-7 and V is TRBV7-2; 8 nucleotides match TRBD1. V was pared by 5 bases and J by 4 bases, with 7 bases of the junction left unmatched. The CDR3 is made up of 14 amino acids. Germline V gene lookup returns CDR1 SGHTA and CDR2 FQGNSA. The CDR3 sequence is CASSTTDRGYEQYF. The CDR3 DNA reads TGTGCCAGCAGCACTACCGACAGGGGTTACGAGCAGTACTTC.

This chain joins TRBV24-1 and TRBJ2-3, with a possible D match to TRBD2 (7 bases). CDR1 and CDR2 (germline): KGHDR, SFDVKD. This CDR3 spans 17 amino acids. V was clipped by 1 base and J by 1 base, with 14 bases between them. The CDR3 protein is CATSDFRRGAGTDTQYF. CDR3 nucleotide sequence: TGTGCCACCAGTGATTTCCGCCGGGGGGCTGGCACAGATACGCAGTATTTT.

This clonotype was counted only a few times. The J gene is TRBJ2-5, the V gene TRBV29-1, with D tentatively TRBD2 (6 bases). The J call could be wrong; TRBJ2-1 is a better fit for the DNA end. In germline, CDR1 is SQVTM, CDR2 ANQGSEA. This CDR3 has 12 amino acids. The CDR3: CSVEEGLDEQFF. The DNA of the CDR3 is TGCAGCGTTGAGGAGGGGTTGGATGAGCAGTTCTTC.

Ten or more counts support this clonotype. This chain uses TRBV10-3 with TRBJ1-2; TRBD1 might be the D (6 bases). The CDR3 contains 13 residues. Looked up from germline, CDR1 is ENHRY and CDR2 is SYGVKD. V shed 7 bases and J shed 7 bases, with 16 bases lying between them. The CDR3 nucleotides are TGTGCCATCACAGGGGATCCCTTATTTGGCTACACCTTC. Amino acids: CAITGDPLFGYTF.

The genes are TRBV7-2 and TRBJ2-3; D perhaps matches TRBD2 (5 bases). V lost 0 bases and J 4 bases, leaving 17 bases between the germline ends. The germline V gene has CDR1 SGHTA and CDR2 FQGNSA. The CDR3 covers 17 residues. CDR3 residues: CASSLAVSRGSADTQYF. For the CDR3, the DNA is TGTGCCAGCAGCTTAGCGGTTTCGAGAGGGAGCGCAGATACGCAGTATTTT.

This clonotype was seen only a few times. It is unclear where the CDR3 begins or ends on the DNA, so no DNA is shown, and the CDR3 is as TCRdb lists it. The CDR3 reads CASSFGGGTERF. The chain carries TRBV12-3 or TRBV12-4 and TRBJ2-4; no check of the table's D call, TRBD2, against the DNA was made. The CDR3 length equals 12 residues, ends included.

The chain combines TRBV11-1 with TRBJ2-2; D not resolved. Germline assignment: CDR1 SGHAT and CDR2 FQDESV (reference sequence). Deletions cut 6 bases from V and 4 bases from J, with 9 bases between. This CDR3 has 13 residues. The CDR3 loop reads CASSRTLTGELFF. CDR3 DNA: TGTGCCAGCAGTCGTACACTCACCGGGGAGCTGTTTTTT. Based on the CDR3 plus reference TRBV11-1 and TRBJ2-2, the full variable domain is EAEVAQSPRYKITEKSQAVAFWCDPISGHATLYWYRQILGQGPELLVQFQDESVVDDSQLPKDRFSAERLKGVDSTLKIQPAELGDSAMYLCASSRTLTGELFFGEGSRLTVL.

The chain couples TRBV5-6 to TRBJ2-7, with D perhaps TRBD2 (6 bases). Germline V gives CDR1 SGHDT, CDR2 YYEEEE. This CDR3 contains 14 residues. V was trimmed by 4 bases and J by 5 bases, leaving 16 bases between them. CDR3 sequence (DNA): TGTGCCAGCAGCGAAGGACTAACCACGGACGAGCAGTACTTC. Translating gives CASSEGLTTDEQYF.

The chain joins TRBV3-1 to TRBJ2-2; D remains ambiguous. Germline-derived CDR1 and CDR2 are LGHDT and YNNKEL (reference sequence). The CDR3 runs 13 residues. The V end lost 2 bases, the J end lost 5 bases, and 6 bases lay between the germline ends. CDR3 in amino acids: CASSQLETGELFF. CDR3 DNA: TGTGCCAGCAGCCAATTAGAAACCGGGGAGCTGTTTTTT.

This rearrangement joins TRBV7-3 to TRBJ2-1; TRBD2 matches at 10 bases. This CDR3 spans 16 amino acids. V lost 3 bases to trimming and J lost 4 bases; unmatched junction nucleotides: 6. The germline V gene encodes CDR1 SGHTA and CDR2 FQGTGA. The DNA for the CDR3 is TGTGCCAGCAGCTTCGGGAGGACTAGCGGATACAATGAGCAGTTCTTC. Translation gives CASSFGRTSGYNEQFF.

The rearrangement links TRBV28 to TRBJ1-1, with no clear D. Germline V gene data show CDR1 as MDHEN and CDR2 as SYDVKM. Deletions cut 6 bases from V and 4 bases from J, with 9 bases between. The CDR3 is made up of 12 amino acids. The CDR3 reads CASSRSTTEAFF. The CDR3 nucleotides are TGTGCCAGCAGCCGAAGTACCACTGAAGCTTTCTTT. The whole variable domain, remainder taken from reference TRBV28 and TRBJ1-1, is DVKVTQSSRYLVKRTGEKVFLECVQDMDHENMFWYRQDPGLGLRLIYFSYDVKMKEKGDIPEGYSVSREKKERFSLILESASTNQTSMYLCASSRSTTEAFFGQGTRLTVV.

This rearrangement joins TRBV14 to TRBJ2-5; D tentatively fits TRBD1 or TRBD2 (5 bases each). The germline V and J ends were trimmed by 1 base and 2 bases, with 11 bases remaining between them. The CDR3 extends over 15 amino acids. Germline CDR1 SGHDN, CDR2 FVKESK. CDR3 amino acids: CASSQAGKGQETQYF. In DNA, the CDR3 is TGTGCCAGCAGCCAAGCGGGAAAGGGGCAAGAGACCCAGTACTTC.

This clonotype was counted between two and nine times. The rearrangement links TRBV5-1 to TRBJ2-7, with D perhaps TRBD1 (6 bases). V was pared by 0 bases and J by 5 bases, with 12 bases between. Germline lookup yields CDR1 SGHRS and CDR2 YFSETQ. This CDR3 has 14 amino acids. CDR3 sequence: CASSLVTGRDEQYF. CDR3 DNA sequence: TGCGCCAGCAGCTTGGTTACAGGGCGGGACGAGCAGTACTTC.

This clonotype was observed once. The chain joins TRBV29-1 to TRBJ1-2, with 8 bases lining up with TRBD1. Germline CDR1 reads SQVTM; CDR2 reads ANQGSEA. The CDR3 spans 13 residues. V lost 6 bases, J lost 1 base, and 4 bases stayed unmatched. CDR3 nucleotides: TGCAGCGTAACCAGGGGGCTTAACTATGGCTACACCTTC. Translated, it gives CSVTRGLNYGYTF.

This clonotype came up a few times. This sequence joins TRBV29-1 and TRBJ2-5; D remains unclear. V gave up 8 bases and J gave up 3 bases, with 13 bases separating them. Germline CDR1 SQVTM, CDR2 ANQGSEA. The CDR3 consists of 12 residues. CDR3 protein: CSFGSTKETQYF. CDR3 DNA sequence: TGCAGCTTTGGCTCGACCAAAGAGACCCAGTACTTC.

V and J are TRBV6-6 and TRBJ2-1; 10 nucleotides agree with TRBD2. Germline V lookup: CDR1 MNHNY, CDR2 SVGAGI (reference sequence). The CDR3 is made up of 16 amino acids. Trimming at V came to 2 bases and at J to 8 bases, leaving 9 bases not matched to a gene. In DNA form, the CDR3 reads TGTGCCAGCAGTTACCCGCTAGCGGGGGCCTTGGATGAGCAGTTCTTC. This codes for CASSYPLAGALDEQFF.

The chain recombines TRBV12-3 or TRBV12-4 with TRBJ2-5; D is undetermined. The J call may be wrong; the DNA end is better matched by TRBJ2-7. The CDR3 length is 15 residues. CDR3 sequence reads: CASSLSLDGAYEQYF. Here the CDR3 DNA reads TGTGCCAGCAGTTTATCCTTAGACGGAGCCTACGAGCAGTACTTC.

The chain employs TRBV10-3 and TRBJ2-2, with TRBD2 matching 14 bases. The CDR3 runs 16 residues. J was trimmed by 6 bases and V by 4 bases; bases with no gene match: 4. Germline V gene sequence: CDR1 ENHRY, CDR2 SYGVKD. DNA for the CDR3: TGTGCCATCAGTGGTGGGACTAGCGGGAGTTCCGGGGAGCTGTTTTTT. Protein sequence: CAISGGTSGSSGELFF.

This clonotype was counted a few times. The rearrangement uses TRBV29-1 and TRBJ1-1, with D possibly TRBD1 on 5 matching bases. Germline lookup yields CDR1 SQVTM and CDR2 ANQGSEA. The CDR3 runs 12 residues. As DNA, the CDR3 is TGCACCTTCTCGGTGGGGCCCGATGAAGCTTTCTTT. Translated, it gives CTFSVGPDEAFF.

The chain employs TRBV27 and TRBJ2-1, with D tentatively TRBD1 (5 bases). V lost 5 bases to trimming and J lost 13 bases, with 12 bases between them. CDR3 length: 11 amino acids. Per germline, CDR1 MNHEY and CDR2 SMNVEV (reference sequence). CDR3 in amino acids: CASSETGSQFF. CDR3 in DNA: TGTGCCAGCAGTGAAACAGGCTCTCAGTTCTTC.